This paragraph reports one T cell receptor (beta chain). Its antigen is as yet unknown. J lost 4 bases, V lost 0 bases, and 1 base had no gene match. The CDR3 runs to 14 residues. The V gene's germline CDR1 is SGHRS and CDR2 YFSETQ. Before the COVID-19 pandemic, during about 2011-2019, CD4+ T cells were taken from unexposed donors. Isolation of CD4+ T cells took place after less than twelve days in culture. Only in-frame clones appear in the TCRdb table, and some are missing; sequencing was by immunoSEQ multiplex PCR. The repertoire holds about 12,000 clones, with almost 80% as singletons. These data belong to a study of CD4 T cells in relation to SARS-CoV-2 and coronaviruses.

Sequenced: CD4+ T cells from PBMCs, cultured in vitro. V is TRBV5-1 and J is TRBJ2-3, with 8 bases identical to TRBD2. This TCR was sampled from a human donor in good health. The CDR3 loop is CASSLAGGADTQYF. CDR3 coding DNA: TGCGCCAGCAGCTTGGCCGGGGGGGCAGATACGCAGTATTTT.